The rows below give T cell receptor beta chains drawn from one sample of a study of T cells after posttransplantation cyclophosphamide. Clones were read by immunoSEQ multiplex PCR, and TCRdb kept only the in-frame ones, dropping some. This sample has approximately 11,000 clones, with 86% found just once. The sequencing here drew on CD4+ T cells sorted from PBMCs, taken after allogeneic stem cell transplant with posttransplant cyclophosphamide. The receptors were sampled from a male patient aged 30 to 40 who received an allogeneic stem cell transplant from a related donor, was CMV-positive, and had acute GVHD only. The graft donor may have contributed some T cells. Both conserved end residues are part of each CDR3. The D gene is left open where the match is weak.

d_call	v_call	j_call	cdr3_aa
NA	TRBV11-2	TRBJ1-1	CASSVKHAFF
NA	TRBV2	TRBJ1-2	CASNPDRATPWGYTF
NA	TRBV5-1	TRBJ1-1	CASSLWGSNTEAFF
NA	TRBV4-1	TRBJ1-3	CASSRQLDSTGNTIYF
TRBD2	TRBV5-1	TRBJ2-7	CASRRTGGMYEQYF
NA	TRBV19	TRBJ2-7	CASSRRELAREQYF
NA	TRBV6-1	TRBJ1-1	CASSDATGTPNTEAFF
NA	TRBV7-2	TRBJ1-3	CASSLSPVSSGNTIYF
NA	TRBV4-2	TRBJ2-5	CASSHPGTNQETQYF
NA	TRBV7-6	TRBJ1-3	CASSLGARTIENTIYF
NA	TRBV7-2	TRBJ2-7	CASSLFPDSYEQYF
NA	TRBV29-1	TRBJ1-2	CSVPGSYGYTF
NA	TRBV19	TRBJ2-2	CASSILQTSNTGELFF
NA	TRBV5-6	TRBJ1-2	CASSTTQGRYGYTF
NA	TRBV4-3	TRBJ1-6	CASSQEPPTVNNSPLHF
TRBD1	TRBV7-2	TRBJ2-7	CASSFGTGRSYEQYF
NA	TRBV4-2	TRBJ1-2	CASSQDSGLRYTF
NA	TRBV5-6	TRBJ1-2	CASSSRDLGYGYTF
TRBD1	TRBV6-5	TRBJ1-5	CASRRTGADNQPQHF
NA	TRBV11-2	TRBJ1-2	CASSQSGSYGYTF
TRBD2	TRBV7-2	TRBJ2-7	CASSESGGPYEQYF
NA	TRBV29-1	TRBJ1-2	CSAEGRVGYGYTF
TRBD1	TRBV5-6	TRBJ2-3	CASSSGTGDTDTQYF
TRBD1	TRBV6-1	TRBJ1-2	CAAGPGQGYGYTF
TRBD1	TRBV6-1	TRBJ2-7	CASRGDRASYEQYF
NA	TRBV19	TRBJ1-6	CASRTDDTYNSPLHF
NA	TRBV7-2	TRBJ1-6	CASSVPRGSSYNSPLHF
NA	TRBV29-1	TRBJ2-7	CSVGRAGVKPYEQYF
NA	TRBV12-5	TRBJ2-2	CASAWSVSNTGELFF
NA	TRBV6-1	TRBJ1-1	CASSEGRNTEAFF
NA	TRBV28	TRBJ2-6	CASSRSGANVLTF
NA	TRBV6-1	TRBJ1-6	CASFVNGGSPLHF
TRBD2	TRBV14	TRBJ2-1	CASSQAGGTSKQFF
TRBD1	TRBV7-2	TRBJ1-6	CASSLTGDSPLHF
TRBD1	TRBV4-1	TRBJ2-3	CASSQRGTGLGTDTQYF
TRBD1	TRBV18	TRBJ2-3	CASSVARQGADTQYF
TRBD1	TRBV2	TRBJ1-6	CASADRADSPLHF
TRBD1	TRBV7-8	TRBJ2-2	CASTGDRDTGELFF
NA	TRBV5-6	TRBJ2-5	CASSSPRGGETQYF
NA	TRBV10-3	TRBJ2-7	CAISESQGSGYEQYF
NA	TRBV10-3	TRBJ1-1	CAISGQLNTEAFF
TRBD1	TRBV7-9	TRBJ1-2	CASSPGQNNYGYTF
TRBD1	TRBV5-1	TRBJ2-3	CASGTGTTDTQYF
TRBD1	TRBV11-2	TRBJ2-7	CASSSRDRGRWEQYF
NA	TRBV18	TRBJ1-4	CASSSWTASDNNEKLFF
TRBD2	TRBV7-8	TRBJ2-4	CASSPTSGGKNIQYF
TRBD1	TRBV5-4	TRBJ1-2	CASSSGQEGGYTF
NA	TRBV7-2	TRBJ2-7	CASSLAGVGGYEQYF
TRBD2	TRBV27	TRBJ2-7	CASSPMARLAGENEQYF
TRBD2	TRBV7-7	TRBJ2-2	CASSSAAGGRSNTGELFF
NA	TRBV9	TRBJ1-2	CASSVDQRLNYGYTF
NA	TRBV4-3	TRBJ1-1	CASSQQGRNTEAFF
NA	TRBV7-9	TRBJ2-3	CASSFSLSGDTQYF
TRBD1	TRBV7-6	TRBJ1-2	CASSLARGAGGYQANYGYTF
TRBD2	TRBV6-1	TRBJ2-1	CATGLAGRYNEQFF
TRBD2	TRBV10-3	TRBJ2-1	CAISDGTRNGDEQFF
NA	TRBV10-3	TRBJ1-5	CATAGVGNQPQHF